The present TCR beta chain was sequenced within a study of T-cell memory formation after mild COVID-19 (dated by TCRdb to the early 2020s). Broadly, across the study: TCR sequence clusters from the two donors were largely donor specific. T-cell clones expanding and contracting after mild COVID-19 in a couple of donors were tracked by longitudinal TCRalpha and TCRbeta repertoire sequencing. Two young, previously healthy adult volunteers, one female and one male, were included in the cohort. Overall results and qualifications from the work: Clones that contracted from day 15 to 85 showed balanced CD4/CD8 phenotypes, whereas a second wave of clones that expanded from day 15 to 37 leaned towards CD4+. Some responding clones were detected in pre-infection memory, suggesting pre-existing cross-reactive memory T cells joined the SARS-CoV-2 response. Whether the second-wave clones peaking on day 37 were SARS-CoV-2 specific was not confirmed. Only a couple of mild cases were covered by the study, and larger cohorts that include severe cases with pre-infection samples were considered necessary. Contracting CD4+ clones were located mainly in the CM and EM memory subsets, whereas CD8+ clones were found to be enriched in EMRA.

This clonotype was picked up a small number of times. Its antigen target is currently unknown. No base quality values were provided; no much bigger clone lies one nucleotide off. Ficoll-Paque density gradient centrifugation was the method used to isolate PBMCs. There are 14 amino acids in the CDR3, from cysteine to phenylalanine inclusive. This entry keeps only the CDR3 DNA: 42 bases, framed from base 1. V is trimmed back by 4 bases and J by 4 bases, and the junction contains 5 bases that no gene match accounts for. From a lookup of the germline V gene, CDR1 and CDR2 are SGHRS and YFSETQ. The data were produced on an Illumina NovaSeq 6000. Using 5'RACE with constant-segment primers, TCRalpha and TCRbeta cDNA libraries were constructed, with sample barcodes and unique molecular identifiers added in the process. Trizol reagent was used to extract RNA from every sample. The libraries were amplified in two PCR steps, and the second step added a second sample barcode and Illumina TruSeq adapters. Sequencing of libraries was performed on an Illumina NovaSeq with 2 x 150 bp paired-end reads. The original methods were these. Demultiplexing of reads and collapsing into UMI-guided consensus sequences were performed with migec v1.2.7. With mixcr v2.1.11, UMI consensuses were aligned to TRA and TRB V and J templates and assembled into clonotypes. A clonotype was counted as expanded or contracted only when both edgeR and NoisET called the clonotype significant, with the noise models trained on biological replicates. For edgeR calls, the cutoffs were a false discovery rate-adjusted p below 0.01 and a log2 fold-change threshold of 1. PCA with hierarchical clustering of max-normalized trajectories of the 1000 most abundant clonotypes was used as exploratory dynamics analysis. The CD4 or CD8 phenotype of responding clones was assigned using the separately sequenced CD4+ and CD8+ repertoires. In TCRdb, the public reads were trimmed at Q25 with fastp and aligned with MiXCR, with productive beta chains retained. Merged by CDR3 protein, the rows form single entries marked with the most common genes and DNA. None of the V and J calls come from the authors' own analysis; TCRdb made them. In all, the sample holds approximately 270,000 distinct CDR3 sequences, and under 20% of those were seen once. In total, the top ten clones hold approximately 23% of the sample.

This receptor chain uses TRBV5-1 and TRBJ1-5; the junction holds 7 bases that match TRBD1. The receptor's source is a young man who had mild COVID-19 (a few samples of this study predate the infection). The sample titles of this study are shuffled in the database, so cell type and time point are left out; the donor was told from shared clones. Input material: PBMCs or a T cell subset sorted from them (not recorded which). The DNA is TGCGCCAGCAGCCCTGGACAGGTGAATCAGCCCCAGCATTTT. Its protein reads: CASSPGQVNQPQHF. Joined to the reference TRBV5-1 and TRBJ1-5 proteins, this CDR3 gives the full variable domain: KAGVTQTPRYLIKTRGQQVTLSCSPISGHRSVSWYQQTPGQGLQFLFEYFSETQRNKGNFPGRFSGRQFSNSRSEMNVSTLELGDSALYLCASSPGQVNQPQHFGDGTRLSIL.